This T cell receptor beta chain originates from a study of cytomegalovirus exposure and HLA in healthy donors. Whole-study results and caveats: CMV serostatus alone was available as immune exposure information.

With respect to this clone: Its specificity is unknown.

The CDR3 has 12 amino acids. The V and J ends lost 7 bases and 10 bases respectively, with 16 bases between them. Germline V lookup: CDR1 MNHNS, CDR2 SASEGT. The PCR was carried out with 60 Vbeta primers and 13 Jbeta primers. Source study methods: Per a later analysis, the number of unique TCR beta chains was some 80 million, of which 9 million to 12 million were shared. Sequencing used immunoSEQ multiplex PCR; TCRdb keeps in-frame clones, though not all of them. V and J calls plus clone size are reproduced from that table; the DNA served to infer D and trimming. The data contain tens of thousands of clones, around two thirds of them seen just once; the ten biggest clones take up about 20%.

The V call is TRBV6-1, the J call TRBJ2-5, with D possibly being TRBD2 (5 bases). The sample consisted of PBMCs. This clonotype originated in a man aged 45 to 65 in good health and CMV-seropositive. CDR3 nucleotides: TGTGCCAGCACCGTCGGACTCGGCCTCCAGTACTTC. Protein product: CASTVGLGLQYF.